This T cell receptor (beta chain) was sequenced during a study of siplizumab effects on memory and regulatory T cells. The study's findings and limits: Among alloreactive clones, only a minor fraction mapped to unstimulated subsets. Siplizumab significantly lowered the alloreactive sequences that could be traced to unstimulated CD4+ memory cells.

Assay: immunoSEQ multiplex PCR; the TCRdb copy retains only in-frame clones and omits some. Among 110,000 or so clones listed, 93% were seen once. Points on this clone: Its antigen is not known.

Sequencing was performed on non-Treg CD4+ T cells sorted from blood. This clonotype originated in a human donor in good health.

CDR3 sequence (DNA): TGTGCTAGTGGTTTGGCACACAGGGATTCACCCCTCCACTTT. Residues: CASGLAHRDSPLHF. The rearrangement uses TRBV12-5 and TRBJ1-6, with D maybe TRBD1 (6 bases). Germline V CDR1 and CDR2: LGHNT, FRNRAP. Trimming shortened V by 1 base and J by 8 bases, and 9 bases separated the two germline ends. The CDR3 loop spans 14 amino acids.